This T cell receptor beta chain is drawn from a study of blood T cell repertoires in COVID-19 (TCRdb year 2020). General notes on the study: Samples covering the acute and convalescent phases of COVID-19 were provided by collaborators in the United States, Italy and Spain. The material from the prospective study consisted of cDNA or gDNA derived from T cells, B-cell-depleted T cells, or PBMCs. Deeply sampled blood TCRbeta repertoires from subjects exposed to, actively infected with, or recovered from COVID-19 were included in the dataset. The repertoires were released in a freely available public database meant as a resource for research on the immune response to SARS-CoV-2. Samples came from the ongoing ImmuneRACE study (first 160 participants) plus 1,254 subjects from 6 global collaborators. The sample metadata nearly always contained a de-identified subject ID, COVID-19 status, age in years and sex. Where available, HLA class I and class II types were obtained from metadata supplied by the sample provider rather than from assay-based typing.

The immunoSEQ Assay, a bias-controlled multiplex PCR, was used to amplify TCRbeta CDR3 regions from genomic DNA. The original pipeline was this. The number of nucleated cells in each sample was estimated from the amplification of reference gene primers within the assay. Sequence reads were collapsed and filtered to measure the absolute abundance of every unique TCRbeta CDR3 rearrangement. For each sample, productive Simpson clonality was calculated as the square root of Simpson's diversity index across productive rearrangements. TCRdb took over this immuneACCESS table, retaining in-frame rearrangements with V and J assigned. Such tables are incomplete; in checked studies, under half of the missing clones stem from an unresolved V gene, and the remainder is unexplained. V and J calls and clone size are copied from that table; D and trimming were computed from the DNA. Here the sample has about 260,000 clones; over 80% occur a single time. Jointly, the top ten make up around 1% of the sample.

Participants in the prospective study were aged 18 to 89 years, lived in 24 United States geographic areas, and enrolled through a virtual design. Cohort assignment in the prospective study relied on participant-reported clinical history from a screening survey and a study questionnaire. Exposed participants were defined as having been in contact with someone with a PCR-confirmed or clinician-diagnosed COVID-19 case within 2 weeks of study entry. In the prospective study, mobile phlebotomists collected whole blood, serum and a nasopharyngeal or oropharyngeal swab from each participant. Over a roughly 2-month period, participants in the prospective study had the option of providing additional blood draws and questionnaires. Prospective study blood samples were shipped either frozen or at room temperature before DNA extraction. Turning to this clone: Its antigen specificity is not known. Base qualities are not at hand, and no much larger clone is one base apart.

Trimming removed 2 bases from V and 0 bases from J; the gene matches leave 3 bases unexplained. The CDR3 spans 16 residues, from the cysteine through the phenylalanine. Only the CDR3 DNA is retained, 48 bases long and in frame from the first base. CDR1 SGHTS and CDR2 YDEGEE were looked up in the germline V gene. Broader findings and caveats from the paper: How much clinical and demographic metadata was included differed by source and by participant, and the metadata was provided uncurated.

The sequenced material came from PBMCs or T cells enriched from blood (not recorded which). In this chain, TRBV5-8 is recombined with TRBJ1-5, with TRBD1 identical over 9 junction bases. The sequence derives from a man in his forties or fifties who had been exposed to COVID-19. Here is the DNA: TGTGCCAGCAGCTTCGGGACAGGGTATAGCAATCAGCCCCAGCATTTT. It codes for CASSFGTGYSNQPQHF.